These 24 T cell receptor beta chains were sequenced from one sample in a study of T-cell reconstitution after alpha-beta-depleted transplantation in children. Molecular barcoding with unique molecular identifiers was used for the TCRbeta library. MiXCR, applied by TCRdb to the PCR reads, yields one record per CDR3 protein. The table includes about 400,000 distinct CDR3 sequences, roughly 20% detected once. The sample consisted of PBMCs from the stem cell graft donor, taken from the stem cell graft. The receptors were gathered from a human donor who donated a stem cell graft to a child with acute myeloid leukemia.

Only a few counts were recorded for this clonotype. The rearrangement joins TRBV12-3 or TRBV12-4 to TRBJ2-7, with 11 bases that match TRBD2. V shed 5 bases and J 4 bases; nucleotides not matched to a gene: 4. The CDR3 loop spans 14 amino acids. The CDR3 here is CASSTSGSVYEQYF. The CDR3 region has the DNA TGTGCCAGCAGTACTAGCGGGAGCGTTTACGAGCAGTACTTC.

The chain links TRBV4-3 to TRBJ2-7; D gene ambiguous. Germline CDR1 is LGHNA and CDR2 is YSLEER. The ends were cut back, 0 bases at V and 2 bases at J, with 11 bases in the middle. The CDR3 covers 15 residues. CDR3 DNA sequence: TGCGCCAGCAGCCAAGATCTGGCAGTCACCTACGAGCAGTACTTC. Amino acid sequence: CASSQDLAVTYEQYF.

This rearrangement joins TRBV27 to TRBJ2-1, with 13 nucleotides matching TRBD2. The ends lost 4 bases at V and 9 bases at J; junction bases unmatched: 6. From germline, CDR1 is MNHEY and CDR2 SMNVEV (reference sequence). This CDR3 has 15 amino acids. CDR3 region: CASSSRTSGSGEQFF. The DNA of the CDR3 is TGTGCCAGCAGTTCACGGACTAGCGGGAGTGGTGAGCAGTTCTTC.

This chain connects TRBV20-1 to TRBJ2-3; D remains ambiguous. The V end lost 1 base, the J end lost 9 bases, and 14 bases lay between the germline ends. From germline, CDR1 is DFQATT and CDR2 SNEGSKA (reference sequence). The CDR3 runs 13 residues. The CDR3 spells CSARVAGRETQYF. The CDR3 region has the DNA TGCAGTGCTAGAGTAGCCGGTAGAGAAACGCAGTATTTT.

This clonotype was observed many times. V usage is TRBV12-3 or TRBV12-4 and J usage is TRBJ1-2; 7 bases match TRBD1. The CDR3 loop spans 15 amino acids. V was clipped by 3 bases and J by 5 bases; unmatched bases: 9. The CDR3 DNA sequence: TGTGCCAGCAGTTTCTCCGGGACAGCACGATATGGCTACACCTTC. Protein: CASSFSGTARYGYTF.

This clonotype was detected a few times. The gene calls are TRBV12-3 or TRBV12-4 and TRBJ2-3; 11 positions agree with TRBD2. The V segment lost 5 bases and the J segment 0 bases; nucleotides outside the gene matches: 4. CDR3 length: 16 amino acids. The CDR3: CASSTLAGVSTDTQYF. DNA of the CDR3: TGTGCCAGCAGTACACTAGCGGGAGTTAGCACAGATACGCAGTATTTT.

There are many counts of this clonotype. The CDR3: CSALAGGTDTQYF. In DNA, the CDR3 is TGCAGCGCCCTAGCGGGAGGTACAGATACGCAGTATTTT. The chain links TRBV20-1 to TRBJ2-3; 11 bases line up with TRBD2. Germline CDR1 reads DFQATT; CDR2 reads SNEGSKA (reference sequence). The CDR3 has 13 amino acids.

This clonotype occurred once. The chain recombines TRBV7-6 with TRBJ2-5, with D perhaps TRBD1 (5 bases). The germline V gene encodes CDR1 SGHVS and CDR2 FNYEAQ. V lost 5 bases and J 1 base, leaving 14 bases between the germline ends. The CDR3 spans 15 residues. In DNA, the CDR3 is TGTGCCAGCAGCAAAATACAGGCCTTCCAAGAGACCCAGTACTTC. Protein sequence: CASSKIQAFQETQYF.

This chain joins TRBV27 and TRBJ1-6, with D hard to call. Germline CDR1 and CDR2: MNHEY and SMNVEV (reference sequence). The CDR3 has 12 amino acids. The germline V and J ends were trimmed by 2 bases and 14 bases, with 10 bases remaining between them. The DNA of the CDR3 is TGTGCCAGCAGTTTAGGCCTCGGGGCCCTCCACTTT. Residues: CASSLGLGALHF.

This clonotype was observed a few times. The V and J genes are TRBV28 and TRBJ2-3; TRBD2 agrees at 10 bases. V trimming: 4 bases; J trimming: 1 base; junction bases outside the gene matches: 5. CDR1 and CDR2 from the germline V gene are MDHEN and SYDVKM. The CDR3 consists of 16 residues. CDR3 amino acids: CASSYSGTSGTDTQYF. CDR3 DNA sequence: TGTGCCAGCAGTTACTCCGGGACTAGCGGCACAGATACGCAGTATTTT.

In DNA form, the CDR3 reads TGTGCCAGCAGTTTGGCAAGAGGAGGCACAGATACGCAGTATTTT. It codes for CASSLARGGTDTQYF. V usage is TRBV12-3 or TRBV12-4 and J usage is TRBJ2-3; D ambiguous. V lost 3 bases and J 1 base, leaving 11 bases between the germline ends. The CDR3 runs 15 residues.

The genes are TRBV7-3 and TRBJ2-1, with D perhaps matching TRBD2 (7 bases). The CDR3 extends over 15 amino acids. Germline CDR1 reads SGHTA; CDR2 reads FQGTGA. V was shortened by 4 bases and J by 7 bases, with 17 bases between the two germline ends. Here the CDR3 reads CASSSGLGRGNEQFF. Here the CDR3 DNA reads TGTGCCAGCAGCTCCGGACTGGGGAGGGGGAATGAGCAGTTCTTC. Together with reference TRBV7-3 and TRBJ2-1, the CDR3 gives the full variable domain: GAGVSQTPSNKVTEKGKYVELRCDPISGHTALYWYRQSLGQGPEFLIYFQGTGAADDSGLPNDRFFAVRPEGSVSTLKIQRTERGDSAVYLCASSSGLGRGNEQFFGPGTRLTVL.

V and J are TRBV9 and TRBJ2-1, with 14 nucleotides matching TRBD2. The germline gives CDR1 SGDLS, CDR2 YYNGEE. The CDR3 covers 21 residues. The junction had 15 bases not matched to a gene; V was cut back by 4 bases and J by 0 bases. The CDR3 sequence: CASSSQGLAGVWESSYNEQFF. DNA of the CDR3: TGTGCCAGCAGCTCTCAGGGACTAGCGGGAGTTTGGGAGAGCTCCTACAATGAGCAGTTCTTC.

This clonotype has just a few counts. The V call is TRBV1, the J call TRBJ1-2; the D call in the table, TRBD1, was not verified against the DNA. TRBV1 is flagged as a pseudogene. This CDR3 is 13 amino acids long. CDR3 protein: CTSSPRDKGGYTF. Written as DNA, the CDR3 is TGCACCAGCAGCCCCCGGGACAAAGGCGGCTACACCTTC.

This clonotype has a handful of counts. The chain joins TRBV29-1 to TRBJ2-7, with D hard to call. The CDR3 loop spans 12 amino acids. V shed 5 bases and J shed 3 bases, with 11 bases lying between them. Germline values: CDR1 SQVTM, CDR2 ANQGSEA. CDR3 sequence reads: CSVRTDYYEQYF. In DNA, the CDR3 is TGCAGCGTTCGTACGGATTACTACGAGCAGTACTTC.

The J gene is TRBJ2-7, the V gene TRBV20-1; 9 bases are shared with TRBD2. Trimming removed 0 bases from V and 6 bases from J; junction bases left unmatched: 21. This CDR3 has 19 residues. The germline V gene encodes CDR1 DFQATT and CDR2 SNEGSKA (reference sequence). CDR3 region: CSARDLLTSGSPFFSEQYF. In nucleotides, the CDR3 is TGCAGTGCTAGAGACCTATTAACTAGCGGGTCACCTTTTTTTTCCGAGCAGTACTTC.

V gene TRBV28 combines with J gene TRBJ2-3; TRBD2 is a possible D gene (5 bases). The CDR3 is 13 residues long. V lost 8 bases and J lost 3, with 12 bases in between. Germline CDR1 MDHEN, CDR2 SYDVKM. The CDR3 loop is CASYAGETDTQYF. The CDR3 DNA reads as TGTGCCAGCTATGCGGGTGAGACAGATACGCAGTATTTT.

This clonotype was recorded at least ten times. The chain employs TRBV5-5 and TRBJ2-7; the match to TRBD2 covers 8 bases. The CDR3 is made up of 17 amino acids. The germline V gene encodes CDR1 SGHKS and CDR2 YYEKEE (reference sequence). Trimming at V came to 1 base and at J to 0 bases, leaving 9 bases not matched to a gene. The CDR3 sequence is CASSLRVAGGASYEQYF. For the CDR3, the DNA is TGTGCCAGCAGCTTGAGAGTGGCGGGAGGTGCCTCCTACGAGCAGTACTTC.

Only a few counts were recorded for this clonotype. V is TRBV12-3 or TRBV12-4 and J is TRBJ1-2, with D possibly being TRBD1 (6 bases). The V end lost 5 bases, the J end lost 4 bases, and 14 bases lay between the germline ends. This CDR3 has 14 residues. This CDR3 is CASSKSTGFYGYTF. The CDR3, as DNA: TGTGCCAGCAGTAAAAGCACAGGGTTCTATGGCTACACCTTC.

The chain uses TRBV7-3 and TRBJ2-2; no definite D call. V was trimmed by 2 bases and J by 2 bases, leaving 12 bases between them. CDR1 and CDR2 from the germline V gene are SGHTA and FQGTGA. This CDR3 has 16 amino acids. CDR3 bases: TGTGCCAGCAGCTTAGCGAGGACGGCTAACACCGGGGAGCTGTTTTTT. Its translation is CASSLARTANTGELFF.

In its sample, this clonotype was seen a few times. J is TRBJ1-1 and V is TRBV20-1, with TRBD1 matching 10 bases. The CDR3 covers 13 residues. V lost 4 bases, J lost 11 bases, and 10 bases stayed unmatched. Germline V CDR1 and CDR2: DFQATT, SNEGSKA (reference sequence). The CDR3 sequence is CSATARQGARAFF. The CDR3 bases are TGCAGTGCTACAGCTAGACAGGGGGCACGGGCTTTCTTT.

This clonotype was picked up a small number of times. The chain employs TRBV5-6 and TRBJ2-1, with D tentatively TRBD2 (6 bases). CDR1 SGHDT and CDR2 YYEEEE come from the germline V gene. Trimming left V 2 bases short and J 11 bases short, with 17 bases between. The CDR3 runs to 14 residues. The CDR3 loop reads CASSLGTGAVKQFF. CDR3 DNA: TGTGCCAGCAGCTTAGGGACTGGGGCAGTGAAGCAGTTCTTC.

This rearrangement joins TRBV11-2 to TRBJ2-7; possible D gene TRBD2, 5 bases. V shed 4 bases and J shed 1 base, with 14 bases lying between them. This CDR3 contains 15 residues. The V gene's germline CDR1 is SGHAT and CDR2 FQNNGV. The CDR3 protein is CASSSPGSGSYEQYF. CDR3 nucleotides: TGTGCCAGCAGCTCTCCTGGGAGTGGGTCCTACGAGCAGTACTTC.

This sequence joins TRBV5-1 and TRBJ2-2; 10 nucleotides line up with TRBD2. The J segment lost 3 bases and the V segment lost 0 bases, leaving 5 bases of the junction unmatched. CDR3 length: 17 amino acids. Germline V gene sequence: CDR1 SGHRS, CDR2 YFSETQ. The CDR3 protein is CASSLARTSGDTGELFF. CDR3 DNA sequence: TGCGCCAGCAGCTTGGCTAGGACTAGCGGTGACACCGGGGAGCTGTTTTTT.